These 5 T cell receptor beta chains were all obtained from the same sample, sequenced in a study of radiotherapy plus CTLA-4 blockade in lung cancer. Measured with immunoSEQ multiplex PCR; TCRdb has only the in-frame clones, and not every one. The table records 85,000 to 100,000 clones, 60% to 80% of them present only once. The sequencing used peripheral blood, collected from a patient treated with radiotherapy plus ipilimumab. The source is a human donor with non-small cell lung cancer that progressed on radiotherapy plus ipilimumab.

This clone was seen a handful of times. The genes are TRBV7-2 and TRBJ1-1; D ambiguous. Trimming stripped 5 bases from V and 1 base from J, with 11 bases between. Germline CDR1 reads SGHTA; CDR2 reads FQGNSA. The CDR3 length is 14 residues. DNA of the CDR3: TGTGCCAGCAGCCTACGACATGCGAACACTGAAGCTTTCTTT. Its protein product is CASSLRHANTEAFF. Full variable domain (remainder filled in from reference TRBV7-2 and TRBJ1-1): GAGVSQSPSNKVTEKGKDVELRCDPISGHTALYWYRQSLGQGLEFLIYFQGNSAPDKSGLPSDRFSAERTGGSVSTLTIQRTQQEDSAVYLCASSLRHANTEAFFGQGTRLTVV.

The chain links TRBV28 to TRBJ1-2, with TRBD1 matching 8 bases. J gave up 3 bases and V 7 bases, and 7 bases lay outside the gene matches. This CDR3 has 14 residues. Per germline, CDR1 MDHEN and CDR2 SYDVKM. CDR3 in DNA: TGTGCCAGCACCAATCCGGGACAGGACTATGGCTACACCTTC. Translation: CASTNPGQDYGYTF.

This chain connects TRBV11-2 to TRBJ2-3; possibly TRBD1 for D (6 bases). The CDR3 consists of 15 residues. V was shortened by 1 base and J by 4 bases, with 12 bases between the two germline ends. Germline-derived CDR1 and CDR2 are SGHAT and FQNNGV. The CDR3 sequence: CASSLGPGAADTQYF. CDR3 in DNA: TGTGCCAGCAGCTTAGGTCCAGGGGCGGCAGATACGCAGTATTTT.

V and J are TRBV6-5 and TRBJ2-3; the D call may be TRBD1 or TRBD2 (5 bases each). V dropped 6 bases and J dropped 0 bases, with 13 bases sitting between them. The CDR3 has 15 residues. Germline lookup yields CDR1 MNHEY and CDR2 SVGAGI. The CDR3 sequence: CASRTGTASTDTQYF. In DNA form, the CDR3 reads TGTGCCAGCAGAACCGGGACGGCTAGCACAGATACGCAGTATTTT.

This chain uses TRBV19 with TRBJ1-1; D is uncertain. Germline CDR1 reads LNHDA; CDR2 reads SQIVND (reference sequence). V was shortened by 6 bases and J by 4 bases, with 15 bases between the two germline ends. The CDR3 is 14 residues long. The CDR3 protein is CASRETGWTTEAFF. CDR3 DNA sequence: TGTGCCAGTAGGGAGACCGGGTGGACCACTGAAGCTTTCTTT.